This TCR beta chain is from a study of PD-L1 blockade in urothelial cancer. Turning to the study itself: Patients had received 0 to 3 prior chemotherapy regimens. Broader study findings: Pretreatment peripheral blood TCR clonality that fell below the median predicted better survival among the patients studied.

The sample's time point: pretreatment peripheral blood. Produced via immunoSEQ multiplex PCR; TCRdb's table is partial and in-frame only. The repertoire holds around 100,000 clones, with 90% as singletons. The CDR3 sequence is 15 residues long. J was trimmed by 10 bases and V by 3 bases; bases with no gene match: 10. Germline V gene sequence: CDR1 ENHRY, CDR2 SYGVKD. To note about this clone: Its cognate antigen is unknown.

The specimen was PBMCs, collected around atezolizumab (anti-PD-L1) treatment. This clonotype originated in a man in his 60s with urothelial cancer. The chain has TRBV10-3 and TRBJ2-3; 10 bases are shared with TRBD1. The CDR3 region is CAISEGGTGDRPQYF. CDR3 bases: TGTGCCATCAGTGAAGGGGGGACAGGGGATCGCCCGCAGTATTTT.